The clone carrying this TCR beta chain was detected only once. Its antigen is currently unknown. This record belongs to a study of cytomegalovirus exposure and HLA in healthy donors. The study, taken as a whole, reports: Later, TCR association rates were found to vary by HLA locus, highest for DRB1 and lowest for HLA-C. As a later analysis showed, a missense DCLRE1C variant was linked to trimming of TCR beta V- and J-genes. Listed as cytomegalovirus-associated were over 150 TCR beta chains.

PCR employed 60 Vbeta and 13 Jbeta primers. The method was immunoSEQ multiplex PCR; TCRdb's version includes in-frame clones alone and lacks a portion of them. This table has over 200,000 clones, roughly 89% appearing once. Nominally healthy donors provided the samples, though records likely missed some immune exposures. This CDR3 comprises 14 residues. Per germline, CDR1 LNHDA and CDR2 SQIVND (reference sequence). The V gene lost 7 bases and the J gene lost 2 bases, with 14 bases spanning the gap. This TCR was sampled from a woman under 30 in good health and CMV-seronegative. V usage is TRBV19 and J usage is TRBJ1-2; D remains unclear. Sample: PBMCs. CDR3 in DNA: TGTGCCAGTAAGGGTCGCGGGGAGAACTATGGCTACACCTTC. Amino acid sequence: CASKGRGENYGYTF.